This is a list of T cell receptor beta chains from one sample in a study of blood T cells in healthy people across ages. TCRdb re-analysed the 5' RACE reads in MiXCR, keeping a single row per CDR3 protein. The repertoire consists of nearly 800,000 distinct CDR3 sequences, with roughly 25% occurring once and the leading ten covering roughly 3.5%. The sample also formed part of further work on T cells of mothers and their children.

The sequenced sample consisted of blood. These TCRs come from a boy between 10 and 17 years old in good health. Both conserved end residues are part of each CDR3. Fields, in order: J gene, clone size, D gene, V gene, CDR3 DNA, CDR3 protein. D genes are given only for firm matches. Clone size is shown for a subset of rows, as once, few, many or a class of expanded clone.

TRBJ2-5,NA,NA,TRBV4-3,TGCGCCAGCAGCCAAGATGGGTTGAAAGAGACCCAGTACTTC,CASSQDGLKETQYF
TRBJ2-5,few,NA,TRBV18,TGTGCCAGCTCACCACCGGGACTCGGGGAGACCCAGTACTTC,CASSPPGLGETQYF
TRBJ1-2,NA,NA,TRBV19,TGTGCCAGTAGTATATGGACAGCTTCTGGCTATGGCTACACCTTC,CASSIWTASGYGYTF
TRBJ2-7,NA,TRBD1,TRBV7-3,TGTGCCAGCAGCTTAACAGGGGGCAGGGGATCCTACGAGCAGTACTTC,CASSLTGGRGSYEQYF
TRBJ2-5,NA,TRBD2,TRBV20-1,TGCAGTGCCAGACTAGCGGGAGGGGCCCAGGCCCAGTACTTC,CSARLAGGAQAQYF
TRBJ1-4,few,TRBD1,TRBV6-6,TGTGCCAGCAGTTACACCGGGACAGGGGGAGAAAAACTGTTTTTT,CASSYTGTGGEKLFF
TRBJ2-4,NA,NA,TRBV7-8,TGTGCCAGCAGCTTACCGGATTTGACAGGAGCCAAAAACATTCAGTACTTC,CASSLPDLTGAKNIQYF
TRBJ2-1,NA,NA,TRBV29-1,TGCAGCGTTGACGGCGGGACGATGAACAATGAGCAGTTCTTC,CSVDGGTMNNEQFF
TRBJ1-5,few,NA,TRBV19,TGTGCCAGTAGCACCAGGGTATCCGCGAATCAGCCCCAGCATTTT,CASSTRVSANQPQHF
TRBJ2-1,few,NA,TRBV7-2,TGTGCCAGCAGCTTTATCATGTCCGATCCGTTCTTC,CASSFIMSDPFF
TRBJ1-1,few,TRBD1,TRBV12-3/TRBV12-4,TGTGCCAACGACAGGGGGCGCGGCGACACTGAAGCTTTCTTT,CANDRGRGDTEAFF
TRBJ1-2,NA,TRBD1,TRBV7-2,TGTGCCAGCACCTCATCCATACAGGGGCTTAACTATGGCTACACCTTC,CASTSSIQGLNYGYTF
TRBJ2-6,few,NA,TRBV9,TGTGCCAGCAGCGTAGCGGGGGCTGGGGCCAACGTCCTGACTTTC,CASSVAGAGANVLTF
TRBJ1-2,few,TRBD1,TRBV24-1,TGTGCCACCAGTGGCGGGGACAGGGACTATGGCTACACCTTC,CATSGGDRDYGYTF
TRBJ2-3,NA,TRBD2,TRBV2,TGTGCCAGCGGGGGACTAGCGGTTAGCACAGATACGCAGTATTTT,CASGGLAVSTDTQYF
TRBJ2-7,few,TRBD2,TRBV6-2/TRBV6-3,TGTGCCAGCAGTCGGGAGGCAACCTACGAGCAGTACTTC,CASSREATYEQYF
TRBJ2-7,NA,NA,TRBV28,TGTGCCAGCAGTTCACACGGGTTTGGACAGTTCAGGGACGAGCAGTACTTC,CASSSHGFGQFRDEQYF
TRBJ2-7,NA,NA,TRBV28,TGTGCCAGCAGTTCTTTACACCCGGGCGCGCCCTACGAGCAGTACTTC,CASSSLHPGAPYEQYF
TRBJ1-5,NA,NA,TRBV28,TGTGCCAGCAGTTTATCGAGGATTAGCAATCAGCCCCAGCATTTT,CASSLSRISNQPQHF
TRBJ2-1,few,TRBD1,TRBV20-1,TGCAGTGCTAGAGACGTCGACAGGGGTTCCTACAATGAGCAGTTCTTC,CSARDVDRGSYNEQFF
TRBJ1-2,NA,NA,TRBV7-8,TGTGCCAGCAGCTTGGGACTGGCGGTTTTCGGTGGCTACACCTTC,CASSLGLAVFGGYTF
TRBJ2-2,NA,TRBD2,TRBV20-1,TGCAGTATCCCATTTAGCGGGGTAGCCGGGGAGCTGTTTTTT,CSIPFSGVAGELFF
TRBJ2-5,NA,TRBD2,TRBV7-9,TGTGCCAGCAGCTTAGTGACTAGCGAGGTGACCCAGTACTTC,CASSLVTSEVTQYF
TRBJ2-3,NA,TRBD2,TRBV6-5,TGTGCCAGCAGGGCGGGACTAGCGGGTACAGGTACGCGGTATTTT,CASRAGLAGTGTRYF
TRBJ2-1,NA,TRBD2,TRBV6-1,TGTGCCAGCAAATCATCGGGAGGACTGATCTACAATGAGCAGTTCTTC,CASKSSGGLIYNEQFF
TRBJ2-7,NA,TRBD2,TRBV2,TGTGCCAGCAGTGCTGGTTCAGCTAGCGGGGGGTACGAGCAGTACTTC,CASSAGSASGGYEQYF
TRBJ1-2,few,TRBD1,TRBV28,TGTGCCAGCACCCTTACGGACAGGGACTTTGGCTACACCTTC,CASTLTDRDFGYTF
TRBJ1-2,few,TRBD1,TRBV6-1,TGTGCCAGCAGGATGACAGGGAACTATGGCTACACCTTC,CASRMTGNYGYTF
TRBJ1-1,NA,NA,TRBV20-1,TGCAGTGCCCAACCTAAGGGACCGAACTACAAGGGAGCTTTCTTT,CSAQPKGPNYKGAFF
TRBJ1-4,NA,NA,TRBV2,TGTGCCAGCTCCGCTGGGGCCGAAAAACTGTTTTTT,CASSAGAEKLFF
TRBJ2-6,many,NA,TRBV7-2,TGTGCCAGCAGCCTCGCCAACGTCCTGACTTTC,CASSLANVLTF
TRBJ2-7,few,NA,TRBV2,TGTGCCAGCAGTGAGGGCACGACCTACGAGCAGTACTTC,CASSEGTTYEQYF
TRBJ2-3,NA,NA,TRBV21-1,TGTGCCAGCAGCACCTTACAGGGGCGGCCAGATACGCAGTATTTT,CASSTLQGRPDTQYF
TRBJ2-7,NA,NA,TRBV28,TGTGCCAGCAGTTCGATGACTACCCCCTACGAGCAGTACTTC,CASSSMTTPYEQYF
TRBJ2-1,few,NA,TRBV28,TGTGCCAGCAGTGGGGGCACGAACCCGAGCTCTTACAATGAGCAGTTCTTC,CASSGGTNPSSYNEQFF
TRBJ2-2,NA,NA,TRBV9,TGTGCCAGCAGCGTCACCCTTCAGGGTTACGGCACCGGGGAGCTGTTTTTT,CASSVTLQGYGTGELFF
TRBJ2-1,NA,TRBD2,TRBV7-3,TGTGCCAGCAGCTTAATAGGCGGACTAGCGGGGGCTCACGACGAGCAGTTCTTC,CASSLIGGLAGAHDEQFF
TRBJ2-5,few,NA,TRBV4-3,TGCGCCAGCAGCCAAGATATAAGGGAGACCCAGTACTTC,CASSQDIRETQYF
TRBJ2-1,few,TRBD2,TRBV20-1,TGCAGTGCTAGCCCCTTCAGCGGGAGGTTAGGCAATGAGCAGTTCTTC,CSASPFSGRLGNEQFF
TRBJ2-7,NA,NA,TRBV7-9,TGTGCCAGCAGGGGGGCCCACTCCTACGAGCAGTACTTC,CASRGAHSYEQYF
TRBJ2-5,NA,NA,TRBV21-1,TGTGCCAGCAGCAATGGTTCCAGCCCAGAGACCCAGTACTTC,CASSNGSSPETQYF
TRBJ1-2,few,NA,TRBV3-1,TGTGCCAGCAGCCGCGTAAAGGGACGGTCTGGCTACACCTTC,CASSRVKGRSGYTF
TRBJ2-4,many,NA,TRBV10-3,TGTGCCATCAGTGAGTCGATCCTAGCGACAGATATAGCCAAAAACATTCAGTACTTC,CAISESILATDIAKNIQYF
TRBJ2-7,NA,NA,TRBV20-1,TGCAGTGCTAGCGCAGTCTCCTACGAGCAGTACTTC,CSASAVSYEQYF
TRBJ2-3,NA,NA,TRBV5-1,TGCGCCAGCAGCTTGGTTGTCGGCAGCACAGATACGCAGTATTTT,CASSLVVGSTDTQYF
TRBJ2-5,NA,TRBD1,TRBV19,TGTGCCAGTAGCATTACCGGGACAGGGAAAGAGACCCAGTACTTC,CASSITGTGKETQYF
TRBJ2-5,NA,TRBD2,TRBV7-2,TGTGCCAGCAGCTTAGTTTCTAGCGGGGGTCATCGGGAGACCCAGTACTTC,CASSLVSSGGHRETQYF
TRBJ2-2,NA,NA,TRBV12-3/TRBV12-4,TGTGCCAGCATTAGGGCAGGGGAGGACACCGGGGAGCTGTTTTTT,CASIRAGEDTGELFF
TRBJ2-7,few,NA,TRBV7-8,TGTGCCAGCAGCTTAGGGGGACGAATTCCTACCCTGTCCTACGAGCAGTACTTC,CASSLGGRIPTLSYEQYF
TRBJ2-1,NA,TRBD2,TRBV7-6,TGTGCCACGTCCGGGACTAGCGTCTACAATGAGCAGTTCTTC,CATSGTSVYNEQFF
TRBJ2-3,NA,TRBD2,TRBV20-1,TGCAGTGCTGGATTCGGGACTAGCGCCTCCGATACGCAGTATTTT,CSAGFGTSASDTQYF
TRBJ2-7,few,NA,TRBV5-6,TGTGCCAGCAGCTTGGTGGGGGTGCGCGAGCAGTACTTC,CASSLVGVREQYF
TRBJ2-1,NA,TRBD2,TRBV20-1,TGCAGTGTCCCTGGGACTAGCGGGAGAGGCTTGTTCTTC,CSVPGTSGRGLFF
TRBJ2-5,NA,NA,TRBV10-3,TGTGCCATCAGTGAGTCGGGCTGGGCCGTCCAAGAGACCCAGTACTTC,CAISESGWAVQETQYF
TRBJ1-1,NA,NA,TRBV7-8,TGTGCCGGCAGCCCCCAAGGTGGGTTCACTGAAGCTTTCTTT,CAGSPQGGFTEAFF
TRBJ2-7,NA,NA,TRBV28,TGTGCCAGCAGGAGTTTAGGGGACCCCGGCGAGCAGTACTTC,CASRSLGDPGEQYF
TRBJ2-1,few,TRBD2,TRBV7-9,TGTGCCAGCAGCCTTAGCGGGGGGGCGTGGTCCTACAATGAGCAGTTCTTC,CASSLSGGAWSYNEQFF
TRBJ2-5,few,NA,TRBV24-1,TGTGCCACCAGTGATTTTGGGGGAGTAGAGACCCAGTACTTC,CATSDFGGVETQYF
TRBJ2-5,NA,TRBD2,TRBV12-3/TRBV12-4,TGTGCCAGCAGCCCCGCGGGACTAGCGGGGGAAGAGACCCAGTACTTC,CASSPAGLAGEETQYF
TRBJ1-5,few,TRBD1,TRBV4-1,TGCGCCAGCAGCCAAGAGGGGACAGGGCATCAGCCCCAGCATTTT,CASSQEGTGHQPQHF